Presented here are 17 T cell receptor beta chains from one specimen sequenced in a study of control samples from healthy donors and cancer patients. Some clones are missing from TCRdb's copy, which holds only in-frame ones; the method was immunoSEQ multiplex PCR. The sample contains 130,000 or so clones, under 95% of which appear only once. Specimen: blood. These receptor sequences come from a man aged 18 to 35 in good health.

CDR3 in amino acids: CASSIAGQGSTEAFF. The CDR3 coding sequence is TGTGCCAGTAGTATTGCGGGACAGGGGAGCACTGAAGCTTTCTTT. The J gene is TRBJ1-1, the V gene TRBV19, with 10 nucleotides matching TRBD1. Losses at the gene ends were 3 bases for V and 4 bases for J; bases not matched to a gene: 5. Germline V gene lookup returns CDR1 LNHDA and CDR2 SQIVND (reference sequence). The CDR3 has 15 residues. The full variable domain, completed using reference TRBV19 and TRBJ1-1, is DGGITQSPKYLFRKEGQNVTLSCEQNLNHDAMYWYRQDPGQGLRLIYYSQIVNDFQKGDIAEGYSVSREKKESFPLTVTSAQKNPTAFYLCASSIAGQGSTEAFFGQGTRLTVV.

V and J are TRBV2 and TRBJ1-1, with 8 nucleotides matching TRBD1. Trimming took 6 bases from V and 1 from J; bases not matched to a gene: 13. The germline gives CDR1 SNHLY, CDR2 FYNNEI. The CDR3 runs to 17 residues. The CDR3 sequence is CASSDRPGGATNTEAFF. The CDR3, as DNA: TGTGCCAGCAGCGACCGGCCAGGGGGCGCGACGAACACTGAAGCTTTCTTT.

The rearrangement joins TRBV7-9 to TRBJ1-1; tentatively, D is TRBD1 (6 bases). V lost 1 base, J lost 3 bases, and 18 bases lay in between. The CDR3 spans 17 residues. From germline, CDR1 is SEHNR and CDR2 FQNEAQ (reference sequence). The CDR3, as DNA: TGTGCCAGCAGCTTAGGACTATTGGCAGGGGTCGACACTGAAGCTTTCTTT. It specifies CASSLGLLAGVDTEAFF.

CDR3 region: CASSLDPGGPNQPQHF. DNA for the CDR3: TGTGCCAGCAGCTTAGACCCAGGTGGGCCCAATCAGCCCCAGCATTTT. The chain joins TRBV7-6 to TRBJ1-5; the D is unclear. The V end was cut by 1 base, the J end by 3 bases, with 13 bases between. Germline lookup yields CDR1 SGHVS and CDR2 FNYEAQ. The CDR3 totals 16 residues. The whole variable domain, remainder taken from reference TRBV7-6 and TRBJ1-5, is GAGVSQSPRYKVTKRGQDVALRCDPISGHVSLYWYRQALGQGPEFLTYFNYEAQQDKSGLPNDRFSAERPEGSISTLTIQRTEQRDSAMYRCASSLDPGGPNQPQHFGDGTRLSIL.

Only one count was recorded for this clone. The rearrangement uses TRBV27 and TRBJ1-2; D is undetermined. CDR1 is MNHEY, CDR2 SMNVEV, per germline (reference sequence). The CDR3 sequence is 16 residues long. V was trimmed by 4 bases and J by 5 bases, leaving 20 bases between them. The CDR3 DNA is TGTGCCAGCAGTTCGCTCACCGATTGGGCACGATATGGCTACACCTTC. Encoded protein: CASSSLTDWARYGYTF.

A single count supports this clone. The J gene is TRBJ1-6, the V gene TRBV27; tentatively, D is TRBD1 (5 bases). Per germline, CDR1 MNHEY and CDR2 SMNVEV (reference sequence). The germline V and J ends were trimmed by 8 bases and 4 bases, with 15 bases remaining between them. The CDR3 has 15 residues. The DNA of the CDR3 is TGTGCCAGCGCCTACCAGGGACTTTATAATTCACCCCTCCACTTT. Amino acids: CASAYQGLYNSPLHF.

This chain joins TRBV4-2 and TRBJ2-3, with D perhaps matching TRBD2 (6 bases). V shed 0 bases and J shed 4 bases, with 11 bases lying between them. The germline V gene encodes CDR1 LGHNA and CDR2 YNFKEQ. The CDR3 has 15 residues. The CDR3 spells CASSQDLGRADTQYF. Written as DNA, the CDR3 is TGTGCCAGCAGCCAAGATCTCGGGAGAGCAGATACGCAGTATTTT.

V is TRBV7-9 and J is TRBJ2-3, with 9 positions matching TRBD1. CDR1 is SEHNR and CDR2 is FQNEAQ in the germline V gene (reference sequence). This CDR3 has 14 residues. The V gene end was trimmed by 4 bases and the J gene end by 1 base; junction bases not matched to a gene: 0. This CDR3 reads CASSWDRGTDTQYF. In DNA, the CDR3 is TGTGCCAGCAGCTGGGACAGGGGCACAGATACGCAGTATTTT.

V and J are TRBV29-1 and TRBJ1-1, with D tentatively TRBD1 (5 bases). CDR1 SQVTM and CDR2 ANQGSEA come from the germline V gene. Deletions cut 8 bases from V and 1 base from J, with 14 bases between. This CDR3 has 13 residues. CDR3 region: CSFSGGGNTEAFF. The CDR3 DNA reads TGCAGCTTTTCCGGTGGGGGGAACACTGAAGCTTTCTTT.

This chain uses TRBV7-2 with TRBJ1-5, with 7 bases identical to TRBD1. This CDR3 region has 15 residues. V gave up 4 bases and J gave up 3 bases; unmatched junction bases: 6. Germline CDR1 is SGHTA and CDR2 is FQGNSA. The CDR3 bases are TGTGCCAGCAGCTCGCTTACAGGGGTCAATCAGCCCCAGCATTTT. Translated: CASSSLTGVNQPQHF. The variable domain in full, completed from reference TRBV7-2 and TRBJ1-5, reads GAGVSQSPSNKVTEKGKDVELRCDPISGHTALYWYRQSLGQGLEFLIYFQGNSAPDKSGLPSDRFSAERTGGSVSTLTIQRTQQEDSAVYLCASSSLTGVNQPQHFGDGTRLSIL.

The rearrangement links TRBV19 to TRBJ2-7; no clear D. CDR3 length: 13 amino acids. The germline V gene encodes CDR1 LNHDA and CDR2 SQIVND (reference sequence). The ends were cut back, 3 bases at V and 2 bases at J, with 8 bases in the middle. The CDR3 here is CASSIGKAYEQYF. The CDR3 DNA reads TGTGCCAGTAGTATCGGTAAGGCCTACGAGCAGTACTTC. The full variable domain, in which reference TRBV19 and TRBJ2-7 provide the parts outside the CDR3, is DGGITQSPKYLFRKEGQNVTLSCEQNLNHDAMYWYRQDPGQGLRLIYYSQIVNDFQKGDIAEGYSVSREKKESFPLTVTSAQKNPTAFYLCASSIGKAYEQYFGPGTRLTVT.

This clone was recorded a few times. V usage is TRBV7-2 and J usage is TRBJ1-6; no clear D gene. Germline V gives CDR1 SGHTA, CDR2 FQGNSA. CDR3 length equals 16 residues. V gave up 4 bases and J gave up 4 bases, with 14 bases separating them. CDR3 in DNA: TGTGCCAGCAGCTGGGCGGCGGCAGATTATAATTCACCCCTCCACTTT. Its protein is CASSWAAADYNSPLHF.

This clone was seen just once. This rearrangement joins TRBV9 to TRBJ1-2, with 7 bases matching TRBD1. Losses at the gene ends were 3 bases for V and 4 bases for J; bases not matched to a gene: 6. The CDR3 is 14 amino acids. Germline V gene lookup returns CDR1 SGDLS and CDR2 YYNGEE. The CDR3 sequence is CASSEFRDSYGYTF. CDR3 DNA sequence: TGTGCCAGCAGCGAATTCCGGGACAGCTATGGCTACACCTTC.

The rearrangement joins TRBV11-2 to TRBJ2-3, with TRBD2 matching over 10 bases. Trimming cost V 2 bases and J 4 bases; bases outside gene matches: 6. The length of the CDR3 is 16 residues. The germline CDR1 and CDR2 sequences are SGHAT and FQNNGV. The CDR3: CASSLLSGGGPDTQYF. Here the CDR3 DNA reads TGTGCCAGCAGCTTACTAAGCGGGGGGGGCCCAGATACGCAGTATTTT. The full variable domain, with the rest looked up from reference TRBV11-2 and TRBJ2-3, is EAGVAQSPRYKIIEKRQSVAFWCNPISGHATLYWYQQILGQGPKLLIQFQNNGVVDDSQLPKDRFSAERLKGVDSTLKIQPAKLEDSAVYLCASSLLSGGGPDTQYFGPGTRLTVL.

CDR3 region: CASSEAEAFF. CDR3 nucleotides: TGTGCCAGCAGTGAAGCTGAAGCTTTCTTT. The chain couples TRBV2 to TRBJ1-1; D is ambiguous. The germline V and J ends were trimmed by 0 bases and 7 bases, with 0 bases remaining between them. The CDR3 runs to 10 residues. CDR1 is SNHLY and CDR2 is FYNNEI in the germline V gene.

The V call is TRBV5-4, the J call TRBJ2-5; 9 bases map to TRBD1. The CDR3 runs to 13 residues. Germline V gene data show CDR1 as SGHNT and CDR2 as YYREEE (reference sequence). V shed 4 bases and J 5 bases; nucleotides not matched to a gene: 3. CDR3 loop: CASSGDRVETQYF. CDR3 in DNA: TGTGCCAGCAGCGGGGACAGGGTCGAGACCCAGTACTTC. The entire variable domain, with the rest obtained from reference TRBV5-4 and TRBJ2-5, is as follows: ETGVTQSPTHLIKTRGQQVTLRCSSQSGHNTVSWYQQALGQGPQFIFQYYREEENGRGNFPPRFSGLQFPNYSSELNVNALELDDSALYLCASSGDRVETQYFGPGTRLLVL.

This chain connects TRBV19 to TRBJ1-5, with a weak D call TRBD1 (5 bases). This CDR3 is built from 13 residues. The germline V and J ends were trimmed by 8 bases and 4 bases, with 12 bases remaining between them. Germline CDR1 LNHDA, CDR2 SQIVND (reference sequence). The CDR3 nucleotides are TGTGCCAGTCTGTCTGAGGGGAATCAGCCCCAGCATTTT. Translated: CASLSEGNQPQHF.